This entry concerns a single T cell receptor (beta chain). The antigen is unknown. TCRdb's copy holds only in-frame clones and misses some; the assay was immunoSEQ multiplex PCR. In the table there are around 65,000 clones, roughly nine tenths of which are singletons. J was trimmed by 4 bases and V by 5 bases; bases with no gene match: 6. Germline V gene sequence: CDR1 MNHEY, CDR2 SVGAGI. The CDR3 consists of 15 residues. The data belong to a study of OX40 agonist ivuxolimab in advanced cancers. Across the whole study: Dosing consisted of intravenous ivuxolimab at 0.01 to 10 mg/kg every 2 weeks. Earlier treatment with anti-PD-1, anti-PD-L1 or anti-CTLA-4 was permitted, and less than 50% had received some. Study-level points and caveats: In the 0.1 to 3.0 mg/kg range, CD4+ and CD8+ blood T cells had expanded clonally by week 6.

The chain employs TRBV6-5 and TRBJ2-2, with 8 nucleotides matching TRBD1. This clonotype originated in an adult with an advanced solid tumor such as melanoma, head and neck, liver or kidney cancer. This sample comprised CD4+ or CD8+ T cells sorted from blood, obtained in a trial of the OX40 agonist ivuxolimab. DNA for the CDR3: TGTGCCAGCAGTCCTACAGGGGGGATCACCGGGGAGCTGTTTTTT. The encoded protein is CASSPTGGITGELFF.